What follows are 14 T cell receptor beta chains derived from one specimen sequenced in a study of radiation and T cells in renal cell carcinoma. Sequenced by immunoSEQ multiplex PCR; TCRdb stores in-frame clones only, minus some. In the table there are some 150,000 clones, around 78% of which are singletons. Documented time point: baseline pretreatment blood. Treatment denoted: 15 Gy SBRT to primary tumor, nephrectomy 4 weeks later. The starting material was blood, obtained from a patient whose treatment included radiotherapy and nephrectomy. These receptors all stem from a woman in her 50s with renal cell carcinoma.

The genes are TRBV7-2 and TRBJ1-2; TRBD1 matches at 9 bases. After removal of 5 bases from V and 8 bases from J, the junction contained 9 bases not matched to a gene. The CDR3 is 14 amino acids. Germline V gene sequence: CDR1 SGHTA, CDR2 FQGNSA. CDR3 amino acids: CASSPVDRGIGYTF. In DNA form, the CDR3 reads TGTGCCAGCAGCCCGGTGGACAGGGGAATCGGCTACACCTTC.

This sequence joins TRBV25-1 and TRBJ1-4; D call uncertain. Germline loops: CDR1 MGHDK, CDR2 SYGVNS. Trimming removed 3 bases from V and 3 bases from J, with 5 bases in between. The CDR3 is made up of 13 amino acids. The CDR3 DNA reads TGTGCCAGCAGTGAGTGGTCTAATGAAAAACTGTTTTTT. It is translated as CASSEWSNEKLFF.

The rearrangement joins TRBV6-5 to TRBJ1-5; tentative D call: TRBD1 (5 bases). The CDR3 runs 15 residues. Germline CDR1 MNHEY, CDR2 SVGAGI. The ends were cut back, 0 bases at V and 7 bases at J, with 13 bases in the middle. The CDR3 is CASSYSSRVGQPQHF. CDR3 in DNA: TGTGCCAGCAGTTACTCGAGCAGGGTAGGACAGCCCCAGCATTTT.

The chain recombines TRBV27 with TRBJ2-1; 8 bases align to TRBD1. The CDR3 is 15 amino acids. Trimming removed 5 bases from V and 6 bases from J; junction bases left unmatched: 9. The germline CDR1 and CDR2 sequences are MNHEY and SMNVEV (reference sequence). CDR3 sequence: CASSPKRDRFNEQFF. Written as DNA, the CDR3 is TGTGCCAGCAGTCCAAAGAGGGACAGGTTCAATGAGCAGTTCTTC.

The chain joins TRBV6-5 to TRBJ2-7, with no clear D. CDR3 length: 12 amino acids. Germline CDR1 MNHEY, CDR2 SVGAGI. V shed 6 bases and J shed 6 bases, with 12 bases lying between them. The CDR3 DNA sequence: TGTGCCAGCAGCCCGCGTCCGTTCGAGCAGTACTTC. This translates into CASSPRPFEQYF.

V is TRBV19 and J is TRBJ2-2, with D hard to call. The CDR3 extends over 16 amino acids. Trimming stripped 3 bases from V and 3 bases from J, with 14 bases between. CDR1 is LNHDA and CDR2 is SQIVND in the germline V gene (reference sequence). The CDR3 is CASSMDPSGYTGELFF. The CDR3 DNA follows: TGTGCCAGTAGTATGGACCCCTCCGGGTACACCGGGGAGCTGTTTTTT.

This chain links TRBV7-9 with TRBJ2-7, with 12 bases fitting TRBD2. The CDR3 has 15 amino acids. V shed 6 bases and J 3 bases; nucleotides not matched to a gene: 6. The V gene's germline CDR1 is SEHNR and CDR2 FQNEAQ (reference sequence). The CDR3 DNA sequence: TGTGCCAGCAGTCGAGGACTAGCGGGAAGCTACGAGCAGTACTTC. Translation: CASSRGLAGSYEQYF.

The CDR3, as DNA: TGCGCCAGCAGCTTGAGGGGGGGATACTCTGGAAACACCATATATTTT. It translates to CASSLRGGYSGNTIYF. This chain joins TRBV5-1 and TRBJ1-3; weak D call: TRBD1 (6 bases). Per the germline V gene, CDR1 is SGHRS and CDR2 is YFSETQ. The CDR3 is 16 residues long. Trimming shortened V by 1 base and J by 0 bases, and 11 bases separated the two germline ends.

The chain joins TRBV25-1 to TRBJ2-7; 8 bases fit TRBD2. The CDR3 length is 15 residues. Germline V gene sequence: CDR1 MGHDK, CDR2 SYGVNS. With 2 bases clipped from V and 3 bases from J, the junction kept 6 bases outside the gene matches. CDR3 nucleotides: TGTGCCAGCAGTGAAGCGGCTAGCGGGTACTACGAGCAGTACTTC. Translating gives CASSEAASGYYEQYF.

This chain uses TRBV6-6 with TRBJ2-7; 13 bases fit TRBD2. This CDR3 spans 15 amino acids. V trimming: 6 bases; J trimming: 4 bases; junction bases outside the gene matches: 6. Germline assignment: CDR1 MNHNY and CDR2 SVGAGI (reference sequence). The CDR3 nucleotides are TGTGCCAGCAGCAGGACTAGCGGGGGAACTTACGAGCAGTACTTC. The encoded protein is CASSRTSGGTYEQYF.

J is TRBJ1-2 and V is TRBV5-4; D is unresolved. V was trimmed by 0 bases and J by 6 bases, leaving 15 bases between them. Germline assignment: CDR1 SGHNT and CDR2 YYREEE (reference sequence). The length of the CDR3 is 15 residues. CDR3 amino acids: CASSLDSIDFDGYTF. In DNA form, the CDR3 reads TGTGCCAGCAGCTTGGATTCCATAGATTTCGATGGCTACACCTTC. Together with reference TRBV5-4 and TRBJ1-2, the CDR3 gives the full variable domain: ETGVTQSPTHLIKTRGQQVTLRCSSQSGHNTVSWYQQALGQGPQFIFQYYREEENGRGNFPPRFSGLQFPNYSSELNVNALELDDSALYLCASSLDSIDFDGYTFGSGTRLTVV.

This clone was seen more than once but under ten times. V and J are TRBV7-9 and TRBJ1-1, with a possible D match to TRBD1 (5 bases). The CDR3 spans 12 residues. Between the trimmed V and J ends, which lost 5 bases and 13 bases, there was a span of 17 bases. Germline CDR1 reads SEHNR; CDR2 reads FQNEAQ (reference sequence). For the CDR3, the DNA is TGTGCCAGCAGCCTCCAGAACGGGGCGGGTTTCTTT. Its translation is CASSLQNGAGFF.

This rearrangement joins TRBV19 to TRBJ1-1; D unresolved. This CDR3 contains 14 residues. V was clipped by 4 bases and J by 1 base, with 10 bases between them. Germline values: CDR1 LNHDA, CDR2 SQIVND (reference sequence). The CDR3: CASSRGRQNTEAFF. In DNA form, the CDR3 reads TGTGCCAGTAGTAGAGGACGACAGAACACTGAAGCTTTCTTT.

V and J are TRBV5-4 and TRBJ2-5; 7 bases are a match to TRBD1. The length of the CDR3 is 13 residues. Germline V gene data show CDR1 as SGHNT and CDR2 as YYREEE (reference sequence). The J segment lost 5 bases and the V segment lost 0 bases, leaving 1 base of the junction unmatched. In DNA form, the CDR3 reads TGTGCCAGCAGCTTGGAGGGGGCTGAGACCCAGTACTTC. Translating gives CASSLEGAETQYF.